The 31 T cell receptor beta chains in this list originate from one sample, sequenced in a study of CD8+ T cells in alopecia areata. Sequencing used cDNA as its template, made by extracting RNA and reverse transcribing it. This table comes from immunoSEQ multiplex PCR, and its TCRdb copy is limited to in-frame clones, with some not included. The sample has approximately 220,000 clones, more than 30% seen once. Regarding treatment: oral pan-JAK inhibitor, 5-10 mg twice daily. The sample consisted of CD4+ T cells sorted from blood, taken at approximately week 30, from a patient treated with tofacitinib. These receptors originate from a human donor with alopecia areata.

DNA for the CDR3: TGTGCCAGCAGCTTTTACTACACAGATACGCAGTATTTT. Translation gives CASSFYYTDTQYF. The chain combines TRBV7-3 with TRBJ2-3; D remains unclear. Germline values: CDR1 SGHTA, CDR2 FQGTGA. V lost 3 bases and J 2 bases, leaving 6 bases between the germline ends. The CDR3 has 13 amino acids. Variable domain in full (rest from reference TRBV7-3 and TRBJ2-3): GAGVSQTPSNKVTEKGKYVELRCDPISGHTALYWYRQSLGQGPEFLIYFQGTGAADDSGLPNDRFFAVRPEGSVSTLKIQRTERGDSAVYLCASSFYYTDTQYFGPGTRLTVL.

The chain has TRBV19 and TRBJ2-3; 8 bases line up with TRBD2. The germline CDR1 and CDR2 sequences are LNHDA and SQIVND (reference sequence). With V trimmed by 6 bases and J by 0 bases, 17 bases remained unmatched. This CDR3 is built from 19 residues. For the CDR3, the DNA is TGTGCCAGTAGAGGACGGGGGGGTACCTTCCCCTCTAGCACAGATACGCAGTATTTT. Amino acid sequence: CASRGRGGTFPSSTDTQYF.

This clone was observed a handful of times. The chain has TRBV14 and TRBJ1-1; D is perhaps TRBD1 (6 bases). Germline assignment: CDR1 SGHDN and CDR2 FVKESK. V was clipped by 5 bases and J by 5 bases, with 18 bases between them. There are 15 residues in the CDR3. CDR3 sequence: CASSRRGVDGTEAFF. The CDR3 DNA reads TGTGCCAGCAGCAGGAGGGGGGTAGATGGGACTGAAGCTTTCTTT.

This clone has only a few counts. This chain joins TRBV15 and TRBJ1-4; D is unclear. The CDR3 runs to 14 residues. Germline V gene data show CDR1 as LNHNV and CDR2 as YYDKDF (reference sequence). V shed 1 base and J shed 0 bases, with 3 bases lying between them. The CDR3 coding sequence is TGTGCCACCAGCAGAGCTCCAACTAATGAAAAACTGTTTTTT. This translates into CATSRAPTNEKLFF.

The CDR3 DNA is TGTGCCAGCAGCTCGGCCGGGACTCGCCAGTACTTC. It translates to CASSSAGTRQYF. V usage is TRBV7-8 and J usage is TRBJ2-7; D is possibly TRBD2 (6 bases). Trimming cost V 4 bases and J 10 bases, with 14 bases left between them. This CDR3 is 12 amino acids long. CDR1 and CDR2 from the germline V gene are SGHVS and FQNEAQ.

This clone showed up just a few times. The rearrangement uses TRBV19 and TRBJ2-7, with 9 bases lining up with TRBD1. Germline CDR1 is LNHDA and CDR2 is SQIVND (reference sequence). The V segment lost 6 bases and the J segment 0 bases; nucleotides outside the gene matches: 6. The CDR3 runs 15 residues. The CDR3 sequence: CASRDRGRDSYEQYF. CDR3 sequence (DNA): TGTGCCAGTAGGGACAGGGGACGCGACTCCTACGAGCAGTACTTC. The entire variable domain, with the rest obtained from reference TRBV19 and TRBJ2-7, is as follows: DGGITQSPKYLFRKEGQNVTLSCEQNLNHDAMYWYRQDPGQGLRLIYYSQIVNDFQKGDIAEGYSVSREKKESFPLTVTSAQKNPTAFYLCASRDRGRDSYEQYFGPGTRLTVT.

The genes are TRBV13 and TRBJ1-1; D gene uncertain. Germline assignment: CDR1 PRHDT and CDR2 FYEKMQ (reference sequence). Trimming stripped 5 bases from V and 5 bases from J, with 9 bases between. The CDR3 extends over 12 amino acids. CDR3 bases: TGTGCCAGCAGCAGAGTACGAACTGAAGCTTTCTTT. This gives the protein CASSRVRTEAFF.

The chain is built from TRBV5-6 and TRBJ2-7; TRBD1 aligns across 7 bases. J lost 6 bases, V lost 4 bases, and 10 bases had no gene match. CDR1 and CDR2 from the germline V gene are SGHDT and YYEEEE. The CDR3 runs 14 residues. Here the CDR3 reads CASSLRTGPGEQYF. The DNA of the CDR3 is TGTGCCAGCAGCCTCCGGACAGGTCCCGGCGAGCAGTACTTC. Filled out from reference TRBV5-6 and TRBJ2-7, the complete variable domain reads DAGVTQSPTHLIKTRGQQVTLRCSPKSGHDTVSWYQQALGQGPQFIFQYYEEEERQRGNFPDRFSGHQFPNYSSELNVNALLLGDSALYLCASSLRTGPGEQYFGPGTRLTVT.

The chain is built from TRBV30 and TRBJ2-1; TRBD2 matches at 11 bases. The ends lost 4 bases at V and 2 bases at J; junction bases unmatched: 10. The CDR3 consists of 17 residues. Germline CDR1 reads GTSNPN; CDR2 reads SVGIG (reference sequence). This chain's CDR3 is CAWNRLGTSGTYNEQFF. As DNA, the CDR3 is TGTGCCTGGAATCGACTGGGGACTAGCGGAACCTACAATGAGCAGTTCTTC.

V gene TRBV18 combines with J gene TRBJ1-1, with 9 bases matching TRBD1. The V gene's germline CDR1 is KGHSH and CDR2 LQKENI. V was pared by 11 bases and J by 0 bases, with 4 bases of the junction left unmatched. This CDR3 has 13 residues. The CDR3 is CAGGTGLNTEAFF. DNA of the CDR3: TGTGCCGGGGGGACAGGGTTGAACACTGAAGCTTTCTTT.

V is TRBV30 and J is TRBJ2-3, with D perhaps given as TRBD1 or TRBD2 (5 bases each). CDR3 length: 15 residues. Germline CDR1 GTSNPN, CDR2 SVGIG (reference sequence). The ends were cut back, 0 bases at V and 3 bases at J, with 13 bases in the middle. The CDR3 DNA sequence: TGTGCCTGGAGTGTGGGGACCGCGATAACAGATACGCAGTATTTT. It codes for CAWSVGTAITDTQYF.

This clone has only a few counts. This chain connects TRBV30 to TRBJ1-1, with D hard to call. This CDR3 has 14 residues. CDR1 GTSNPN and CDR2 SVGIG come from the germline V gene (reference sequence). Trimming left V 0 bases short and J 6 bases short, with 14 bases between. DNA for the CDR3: TGTGCCTGGAGTGTTCGGGCCCCTCCTTCTGAAGCTTTCTTT. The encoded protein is CAWSVRAPPSEAFF. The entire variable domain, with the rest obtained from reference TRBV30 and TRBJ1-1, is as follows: SQTIHQWPATLVQPVGSPLSLECTVEGTSNPNLYWYRQAAGRGLQLLFYSVGIGQISSEVPQNLSASRPQDRQFILSSKKLLLSDSGFYLCAWSVRAPPSEAFFGQGTRLTVV.

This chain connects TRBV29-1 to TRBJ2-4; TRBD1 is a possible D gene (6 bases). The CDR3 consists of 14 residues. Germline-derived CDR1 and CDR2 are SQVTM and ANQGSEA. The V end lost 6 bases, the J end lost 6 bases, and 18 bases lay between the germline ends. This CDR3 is CSVQFRGRRNIQYF. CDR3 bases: TGCAGCGTACAATTCAGGGGCCGGAGAAACATTCAGTACTTC.

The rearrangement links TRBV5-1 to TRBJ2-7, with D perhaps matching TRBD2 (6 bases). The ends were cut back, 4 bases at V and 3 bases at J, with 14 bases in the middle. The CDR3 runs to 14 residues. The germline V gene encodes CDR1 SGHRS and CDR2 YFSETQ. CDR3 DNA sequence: TGCGCCAGCAGCGCCACTAGCACAGACTACGAGCAGTACTTC. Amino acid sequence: CASSATSTDYEQYF. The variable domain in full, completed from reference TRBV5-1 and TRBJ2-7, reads KAGVTQTPRYLIKTRGQQVTLSCSPISGHRSVSWYQQTPGQGLQFLFEYFSETQRNKGNFPGRFSGRQFSNSRSEMNVSTLELGDSALYLCASSATSTDYEQYFGPGTRLTVT.

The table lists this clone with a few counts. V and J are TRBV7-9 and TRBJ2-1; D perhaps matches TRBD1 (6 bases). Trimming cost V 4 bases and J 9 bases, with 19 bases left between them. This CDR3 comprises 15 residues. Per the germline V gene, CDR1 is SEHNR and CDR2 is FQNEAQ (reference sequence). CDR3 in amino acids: CASSSNRERSGEQFF. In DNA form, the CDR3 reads TGTGCCAGCAGCTCAAACAGGGAGCGTTCGGGTGAGCAGTTCTTC.

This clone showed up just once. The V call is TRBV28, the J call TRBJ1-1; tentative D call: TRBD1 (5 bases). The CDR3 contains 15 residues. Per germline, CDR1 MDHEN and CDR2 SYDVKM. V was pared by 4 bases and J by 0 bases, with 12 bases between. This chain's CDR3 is CASSSPSGMNTEAFF. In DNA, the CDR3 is TGTGCCAGCAGTTCCCCATCAGGGATGAACACTGAAGCTTTCTTT.

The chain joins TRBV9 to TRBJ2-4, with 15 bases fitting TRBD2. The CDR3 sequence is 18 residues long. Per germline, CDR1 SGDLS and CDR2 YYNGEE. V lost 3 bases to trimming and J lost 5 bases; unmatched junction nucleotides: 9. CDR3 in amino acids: CASSARGLAGGPENIQYF. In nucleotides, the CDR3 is TGTGCCAGCAGCGCTAGAGGACTAGCGGGGGGGCCCGAAAACATTCAGTACTTC.

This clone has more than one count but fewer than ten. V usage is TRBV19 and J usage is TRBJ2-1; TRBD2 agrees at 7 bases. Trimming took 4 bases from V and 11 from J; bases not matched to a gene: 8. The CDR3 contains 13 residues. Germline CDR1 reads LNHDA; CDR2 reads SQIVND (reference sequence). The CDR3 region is CASSSAQAGKQFF. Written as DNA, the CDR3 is TGTGCCAGTAGTAGCGCGCAAGCGGGGAAGCAGTTCTTC.

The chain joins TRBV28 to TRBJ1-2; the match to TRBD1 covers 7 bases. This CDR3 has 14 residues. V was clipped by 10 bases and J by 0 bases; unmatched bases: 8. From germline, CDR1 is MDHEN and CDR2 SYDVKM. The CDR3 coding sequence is TGTGCCACGGGAGGACAGGCAGCTAACTATGGCTACACCTTC. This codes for CATGGQAANYGYTF.

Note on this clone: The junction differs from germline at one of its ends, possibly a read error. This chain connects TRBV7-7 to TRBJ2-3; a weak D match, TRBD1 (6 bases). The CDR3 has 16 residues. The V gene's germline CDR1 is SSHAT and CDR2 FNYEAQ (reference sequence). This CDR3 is CASSSQPGAQGDTQYF. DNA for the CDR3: TGTGCTAGCAGCTCCCAACCAGGGGCGCAGGGAGATACGCAGTATTTT.

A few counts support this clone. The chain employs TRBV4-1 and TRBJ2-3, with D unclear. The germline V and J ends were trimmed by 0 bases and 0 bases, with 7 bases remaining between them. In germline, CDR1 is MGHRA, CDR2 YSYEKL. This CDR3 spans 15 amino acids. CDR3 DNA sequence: TGCGCCAGCAGCCAAGAGATAGCCAGCACAGATACGCAGTATTTT. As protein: CASSQEIASTDTQYF.

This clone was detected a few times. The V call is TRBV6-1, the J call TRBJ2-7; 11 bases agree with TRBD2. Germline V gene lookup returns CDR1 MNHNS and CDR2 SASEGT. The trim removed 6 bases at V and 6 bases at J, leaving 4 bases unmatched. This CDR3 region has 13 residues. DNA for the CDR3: TGTGCCAGCAGCCTCGGACTAGCGGGCGAGCAGTACTTC. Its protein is CASSLGLAGEQYF.

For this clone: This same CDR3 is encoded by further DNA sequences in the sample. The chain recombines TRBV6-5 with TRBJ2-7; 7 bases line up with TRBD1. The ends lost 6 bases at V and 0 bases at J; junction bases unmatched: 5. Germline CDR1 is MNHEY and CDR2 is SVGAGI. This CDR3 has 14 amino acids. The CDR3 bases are TGTGCCAGCAGCCGAGACAGGGTCTCCTACGAGCAGTACTTC. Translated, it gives CASSRDRVSYEQYF.

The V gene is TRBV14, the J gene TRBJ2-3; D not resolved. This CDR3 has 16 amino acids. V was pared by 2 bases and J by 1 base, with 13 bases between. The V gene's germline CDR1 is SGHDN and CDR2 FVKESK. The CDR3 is CASSQRRFWGTDTQYF. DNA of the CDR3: TGTGCCAGCAGCCAACGACGCTTCTGGGGCACAGATACGCAGTATTTT.

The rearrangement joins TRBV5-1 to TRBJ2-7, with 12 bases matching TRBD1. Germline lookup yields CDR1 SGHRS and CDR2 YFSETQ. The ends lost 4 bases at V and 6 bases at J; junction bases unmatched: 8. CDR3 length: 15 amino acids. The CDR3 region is CASSGRDRGPVEQYF. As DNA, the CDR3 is TGCGCCAGCAGCGGCCGGGACAGGGGGCCTGTCGAGCAGTACTTC.

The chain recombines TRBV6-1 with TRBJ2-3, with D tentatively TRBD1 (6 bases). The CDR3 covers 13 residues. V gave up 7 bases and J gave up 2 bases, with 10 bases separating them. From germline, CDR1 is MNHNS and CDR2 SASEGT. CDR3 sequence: CASIRGLTDTQYF. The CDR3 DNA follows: TGTGCCAGCATCAGGGGCCTCACAGATACGCAGTATTTT.

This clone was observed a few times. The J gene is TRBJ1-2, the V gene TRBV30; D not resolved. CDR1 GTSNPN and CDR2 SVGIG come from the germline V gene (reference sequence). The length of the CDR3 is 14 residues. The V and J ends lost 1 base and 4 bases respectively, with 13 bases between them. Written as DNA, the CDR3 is TGTGCCTGGAGTGAGTTTGGGCAGGTCTATGGCTACACCTTC. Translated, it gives CAWSEFGQVYGYTF. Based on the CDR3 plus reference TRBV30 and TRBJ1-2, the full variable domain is SQTIHQWPATLVQPVGSPLSLECTVEGTSNPNLYWYRQAAGRGLQLLFYSVGIGQISSEVPQNLSASRPQDRQFILSSKKLLLSDSGFYLCAWSEFGQVYGYTFGSGTRLTVV.

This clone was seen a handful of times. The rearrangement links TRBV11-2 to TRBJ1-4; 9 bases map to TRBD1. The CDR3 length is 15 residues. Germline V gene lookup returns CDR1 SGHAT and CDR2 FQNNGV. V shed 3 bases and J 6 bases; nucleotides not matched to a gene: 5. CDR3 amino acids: CASSFFRTGDEKLFF. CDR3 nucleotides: TGTGCCAGCAGCTTCTTTCGGACAGGGGATGAAAAACTGTTTTTT.

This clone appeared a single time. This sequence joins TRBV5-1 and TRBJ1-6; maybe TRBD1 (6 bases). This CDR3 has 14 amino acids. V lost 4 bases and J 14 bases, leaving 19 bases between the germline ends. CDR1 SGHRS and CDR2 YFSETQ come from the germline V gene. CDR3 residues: CASSPRDTPVALHF. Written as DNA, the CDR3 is TGCGCCAGCAGCCCCCGGGACACCCCGGTGGCCCTCCACTTT.

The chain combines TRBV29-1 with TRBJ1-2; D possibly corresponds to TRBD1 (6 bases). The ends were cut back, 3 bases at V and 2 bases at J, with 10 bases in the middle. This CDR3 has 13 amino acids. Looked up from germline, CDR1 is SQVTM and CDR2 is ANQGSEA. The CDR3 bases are TGCAGCGTTGAGGGCAGGGGAAACTATGGCTACACCTTC. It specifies CSVEGRGNYGYTF.

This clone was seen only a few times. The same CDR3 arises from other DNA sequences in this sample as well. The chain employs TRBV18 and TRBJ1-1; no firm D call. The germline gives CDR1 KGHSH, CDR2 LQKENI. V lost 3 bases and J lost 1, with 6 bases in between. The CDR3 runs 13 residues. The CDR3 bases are TGTGCCAGCTCACCTGGAGAGAACACTGAAGCTTTCTTT. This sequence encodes CASSPGENTEAFF. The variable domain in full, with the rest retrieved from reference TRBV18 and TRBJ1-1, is NAGVMQNPRHLVRRRGQEARLRCSPMKGHSHVYWYRQLPEEGLKFMVYLQKENIIDESGMPKERFSAEFPKEGPSILRIQQVVRGDSAAYFCASSPGENTEAFFGQGTRLTVV.